The 6 T cell receptor beta chains listed next were all sequenced from one sample in a study of cytomegalovirus exposure and HLA in healthy donors. The study ran its PCR with 60 Vbeta and 13 Jbeta primers. The method was immunoSEQ multiplex PCR; TCRdb's version includes in-frame clones alone and lacks a portion of them. The sample records more than 150,000 clones, about 80% being singletons. Sequenced input: PBMCs. These receptors all stem from a boy under 18 in good health and CMV-seronegative.

This sequence joins TRBV10-3 and TRBJ1-5, with D perhaps matching TRBD1 (5 bases). This CDR3 spans 20 amino acids. V was clipped by 3 bases and J by 0 bases, with 24 bases between them. Germline-derived CDR1 and CDR2 are ENHRY and SYGVKD. The CDR3 DNA sequence: TGTGCCATCAGTGATCTACCAAGTTTCGGGGGGGGTGCTAGCAATCAGCCCCAGCATTTT. Translation gives CAISDLPSFGGGASNQPQHF.

The chain links TRBV5-1 to TRBJ1-2; 11 nucleotides agree with TRBD1. Germline V gene sequence: CDR1 SGHRS, CDR2 YFSETQ. The J segment lost 1 base and the V segment lost 3 bases, leaving 2 bases of the junction unmatched. This CDR3 spans 15 amino acids. CDR3 sequence reads: CASSWGTGGNYGYTF. The CDR3, as DNA: TGCGCCAGCAGCTGGGGGACAGGGGGTAACTATGGCTACACCTTC.

This clone was counted a single time. This rearrangement joins TRBV5-6 to TRBJ1-1, with D possibly being TRBD1 (5 bases). CDR1 and CDR2 from the germline V gene are SGHDT and YYEEEE. V lost 0 bases to trimming and J lost 3 bases, with 6 bases between them. The CDR3 extends over 13 amino acids. CDR3 region: CASSLARDTEAFF. The CDR3 DNA reads as TGTGCCAGCAGCTTGGCCAGGGACACTGAAGCTTTCTTT.

As concerns this clone: The same CDR3 is also encoded by other DNA sequences in this sample. The rearrangement uses TRBV6-6 and TRBJ2-3; D gene uncertain. Per the germline V gene, CDR1 is MNHNY and CDR2 is SVGAGI (reference sequence). V lost 5 bases and J lost 2, with 2 bases in between. This CDR3 is built from 11 residues. The CDR3 DNA sequence: TGTGCCAGCAGTCTCACAGATACGCAGTATTTT. Its protein product is CASSLTDTQYF.

The chain is built from TRBV14 and TRBJ1-2; D not resolved. Germline lookup yields CDR1 SGHDN and CDR2 FVKESK. Trimming left V 0 bases short and J 5 bases short, with 10 bases between. This CDR3 is 14 amino acids long. In nucleotides, the CDR3 is TGTGCCAGCAGCCAAGATCGGGGTTATTATGGCTACACCTTC. Encoded protein: CASSQDRGYYGYTF.

The DNA for the CDR3 is TGTGCCAGTCTCCCCCACGTGGACAGGGCCGGGGAGCTGTTTTTT. Protein: CASLPHVDRAGELFF. This chain connects TRBV19 to TRBJ2-2, with TRBD1 identical over 8 bases. The V gene's germline CDR1 is LNHDA and CDR2 SQIVND (reference sequence). CDR3 length: 15 residues. The V and J ends lost 8 bases and 6 bases, in that order; junction bases with no gene match: 11.